The 12 T cell receptor beta chains below come from one sample, sequenced in a study of PD-1 blockade in classical Hodgkin lymphoma. The sample's time point: cycle 4 day 1 (C4D1), after five to seven weeks of nivolumab. Every patient relapsed after autologous stem cell transplantation, and brentuximab vedotin exposure varied. This table comes from immunoSEQ multiplex PCR, and its TCRdb copy is limited to in-frame clones, with some not included. The sample carries under 130,000 clones, over 85% recorded once. Sample: peripheral blood mononuclear cells (PBMCs), taken before the fourth cycle of nivolumab. These TCRs come from a human donor with classical Hodgkin lymphoma.

This clone was detected only once. This chain joins TRBV7-2 and TRBJ1-2; 10 bases line up with TRBD1. This CDR3 is 15 amino acids long. In germline, CDR1 is SGHTA, CDR2 FQGNSA. The junction had 8 bases not matched to a gene; V was cut back by 6 bases and J by 4 bases. CDR3: CASSSGDRGRYGYTF. CDR3 in DNA: TGTGCCAGCAGTTCAGGGGACAGGGGACGCTATGGCTACACCTTC. Full variable domain (outside the CDR3, taken from reference TRBV7-2 and TRBJ1-2): GAGVSQSPSNKVTEKGKDVELRCDPISGHTALYWYRQSLGQGLEFLIYFQGNSAPDKSGLPSDRFSAERTGGSVSTLTIQRTQQEDSAVYLCASSSGDRGRYGYTFGSGTRLTVV.

The chain couples TRBV5-5 to TRBJ2-1; 9 bases are a match to TRBD2. The junction had 2 bases not matched to a gene; V was cut back by 1 base and J by 6 bases. The CDR3 sequence is 14 residues long. Germline CDR1 reads SGHKS; CDR2 reads YYEKEE (reference sequence). Here the CDR3 reads CASSLISGSNEQFF. Here the CDR3 DNA reads TGTGCCAGCAGCTTGATTAGCGGGAGCAATGAGCAGTTCTTC. Filled out from reference TRBV5-5 and TRBJ2-1, the complete variable domain reads DAGVTQSPTHLIKTRGQQVTLRCSPISGHKSVSWYQQVLGQGPQFIFQYYEKEERGRGNFPDRFSARQFPNYSSELNVNALLLGDSALYLCASSLISGSNEQFFGPGTRLTVL.

V gene TRBV25-1 combines with J gene TRBJ2-7, with D perhaps TRBD2 (6 bases). The germline V gene encodes CDR1 MGHDK and CDR2 SYGVNS. Between the trimmed V and J ends, which lost 5 bases and 6 bases, there was a span of 11 bases. The length of the CDR3 is 12 residues. The CDR3 reads CASSKLAAEQYF. Here the CDR3 DNA reads TGTGCCAGCAGTAAACTAGCTGCCGAGCAGTACTTC.

V and J are TRBV25-1 and TRBJ2-2, with unresolved D. Trimming removed 3 bases at V and 2 bases at J, with 13 bases between. This CDR3 is 16 amino acids long. The germline V gene encodes CDR1 MGHDK and CDR2 SYGVNS. The CDR3 nucleotides are TGTGCCAGCAGTGACCAAAAGAAGGGAAACACCGGGGAGCTGTTTTTT. This encodes CASSDQKKGNTGELFF.

The chain couples TRBV4-1 to TRBJ1-3, with D tentatively TRBD1 (5 bases). The CDR3 loop spans 17 amino acids. Trimming removed 2 bases at V and 0 bases at J, with 14 bases between. Germline V gene sequence: CDR1 MGHRA, CDR2 YSYEKL. Written as DNA, the CDR3 is TGCGCCAGCAGCCAACCCAAGACAGTGCTCTCTGGAAACACCATATATTTT. Translating gives CASSQPKTVLSGNTIYF.

The chain couples TRBV4-1 to TRBJ2-7; D not resolved. The germline V gene has CDR1 MGHRA and CDR2 YSYEKL. Between the trimmed V and J ends, which lost 1 base and 6 bases, there was a span of 16 bases. The CDR3 runs to 15 residues. The CDR3 sequence is CASSQGSSFITEQYF. The CDR3 region has the DNA TGCGCCAGCAGCCAAGGTTCTTCCTTTATAACCGAGCAGTACTTC.

The chain combines TRBV5-1 with TRBJ2-1, with 7 bases that match TRBD2. J lost 10 bases, V lost 5 bases, and 15 bases had no gene match. This CDR3 spans 15 amino acids. Per germline, CDR1 SGHRS and CDR2 YFSETQ. DNA of the CDR3: TGCGCCAGCAGTCCGGGGCGGGAGTTCACTAGGGAGCAGTTCTTC. It translates to CASSPGREFTREQFF.

The chain combines TRBV7-2 with TRBJ1-1, with a possible D match to TRBD1 (5 bases). Germline V gene lookup returns CDR1 SGHTA and CDR2 FQGNSA. Trimming removed 7 bases from V and 3 bases from J, with 15 bases in between. The CDR3 sequence is 14 residues long. The CDR3 nucleotides are TGTGCCAGCATCTCCCCGGGGCCCTACACTGAAGCTTTCTTT. It encodes CASISPGPYTEAFF. Together with reference TRBV7-2 and TRBJ1-1, the CDR3 gives the full variable domain: GAGVSQSPSNKVTEKGKDVELRCDPISGHTALYWYRQSLGQGLEFLIYFQGNSAPDKSGLPSDRFSAERTGGSVSTLTIQRTQQEDSAVYLCASISPGPYTEAFFGQGTRLTVV.

V usage is TRBV25-1 and J usage is TRBJ2-3, with D perhaps TRBD1 (6 bases). Germline V gives CDR1 MGHDK, CDR2 SYGVNS. Deletions cut 2 bases from V and 4 bases from J, with 16 bases between. The length of the CDR3 is 16 residues. The CDR3 spells CASSERGRGNSDTQYF. In DNA, the CDR3 is TGTGCCAGCAGTGAAAGAGGCAGGGGCAACTCAGATACGCAGTATTTT. Full variable domain (missing parts from reference TRBV25-1 and TRBJ2-3): EADIYQTPRYLVIGTGKKITLECSQTMGHDKMYWYQQDPGMELHLIHYSYGVNSTEKGDLSSESTVSRIRTEHFPLTLESARPSHTSQYLCASSERGRGNSDTQYFGPGTRLTVL.

This sequence joins TRBV28 and TRBJ1-1; D is perhaps TRBD1 (5 bases). V was shortened by 5 bases and J by 14 bases, with 21 bases between the two germline ends. This CDR3 has 13 residues. Looked up from germline, CDR1 is MDHEN and CDR2 is SYDVKM. In DNA form, the CDR3 reads TGTGCCAGCAGTGAACCTCGGACAAAAGAAATCTTCTTT. Its protein product is CASSEPRTKEIFF. The full variable domain, its missing parts supplied by reference TRBV28 and TRBJ1-1, is DVKVTQSSRYLVKRTGEKVFLECVQDMDHENMFWYRQDPGLGLRLIYFSYDVKMKEKGDIPEGYSVSREKKERFSLILESASTNQTSMYLCASSEPRTKEIFFGQGTRLTVV.

The V gene is TRBV29-1, the J gene TRBJ1-5; D is uncertain. The CDR3 loop spans 14 amino acids. Germline V gene sequence: CDR1 SQVTM, CDR2 ANQGSEA. With 7 bases removed from V and 4 bases from J, the gap between germline ends came to 17 bases. This CDR3 is CSAPGSRWNQPQHF. Here the CDR3 DNA reads TGCAGCGCCCCGGGTTCAAGGTGGAATCAGCCCCAGCATTTT.

The chain carries TRBV2 and TRBJ1-1; D is uncertain. The CDR3 consists of 15 residues. CDR1 is SNHLY and CDR2 is FYNNEI in the germline V gene. With 5 bases removed from V and 0 bases from J, the gap between germline ends came to 13 bases. CDR3 region: CASSRRPPVNTEAFF. The CDR3 bases are TGTGCCAGCAGTCGACGGCCTCCTGTGAACACTGAAGCTTTCTTT.